A single sample gave rise to the 32 T cell receptor beta chains below, sequenced in a study of technical replicates of blood from a few donors. Clones were read by immunoSEQ multiplex PCR, and TCRdb kept only the in-frame ones, dropping some. The data hold approximately 50,000 clones, with 94% observed a single time. Input material: T cells isolated from PBMCs. The receptors stem from a human donor in good health.

For the CDR3, the DNA is TGTGCCAGCAGCCAATATAAGACTAGCGGCTACAATGAGCAGTTCTTC. Amino acids: CASSQYKTSGYNEQFF. The chain is built from TRBV14 and TRBJ2-1; 9 bases fit TRBD2. The CDR3 loop spans 16 amino acids. J was trimmed by 3 bases and V by 2 bases; bases with no gene match: 5. Germline values: CDR1 SGHDN, CDR2 FVKESK.

J is TRBJ2-6 and V is TRBV7-6, with D hard to call. V lost 3 bases and J lost 11, with 11 bases in between. This CDR3 comprises 13 residues. Per germline, CDR1 SGHVS and CDR2 FNYEAQ. Here the CDR3 reads CASSFGSRDVLTF. The DNA of the CDR3 is TGTGCCAGCAGCTTCGGGTCCCGGGACGTCCTGACTTTC.

The V call is TRBV7-9, the J call TRBJ2-2, with D hard to call. The CDR3 is 12 residues long. Germline values: CDR1 SEHNR, CDR2 FQNEAQ (reference sequence). Between the trimmed V and J ends, which lost 3 bases and 5 bases, there was a span of 4 bases. CDR3 loop: CASSFQTGELFF. The CDR3 nucleotides are TGTGCCAGCAGCTTTCAAACCGGGGAGCTGTTTTTT. The whole variable domain, remainder taken from reference TRBV7-9 and TRBJ2-2, is DTGVSQNPRHKITKRGQNVTFRCDPISEHNRLYWYRQTLGQGPEFLTYFQNEAQLEKSRLLSDRFSAERPKGSFSTLEIQRTEQGDSAMYLCASSFQTGELFFGEGSRLTVL.

The J gene is TRBJ2-7, the V gene TRBV10-1, with D possibly matching TRBD2 (5 bases). There are 13 residues in the CDR3. The V gene's germline CDR1 is WNHNN and CDR2 SYGVQD (reference sequence). The ends were cut back, 5 bases at V and 0 bases at J, with 8 bases in the middle. The CDR3 loop is CASSSADSYEQYF. CDR3 nucleotide sequence: TGCGCCAGCAGTTCAGCGGACTCCTACGAGCAGTACTTC.

The V gene is TRBV6-5, the J gene TRBJ2-1, with TRBD1 identical over 9 bases. The germline V gene has CDR1 MNHEY and CDR2 SVGAGI. The CDR3 consists of 16 residues. The V segment lost 1 base and the J segment 3 bases; nucleotides outside the gene matches: 4. The CDR3 DNA reads TGTGCCAGCAGTTACTATGAGACAGGGGGCTACAATGAGCAGTTCTTC. Its translation is CASSYYETGGYNEQFF.

The rearrangement links TRBV15 to TRBJ2-7; TRBD2 agrees at 7 bases. This CDR3 is built from 15 residues. V lost 0 bases to trimming and J lost 5 bases; unmatched junction nucleotides: 7. Germline values: CDR1 LNHNV, CDR2 YYDKDF (reference sequence). The CDR3 DNA reads TGTGCCACCAGCAGAGACCGGACGGGAGGTCACGAGCAGTACTTC. Residues: CATSRDRTGGHEQYF.

This chain links TRBV5-4 with TRBJ2-2; 7 positions agree with TRBD2. Germline V gene sequence: CDR1 SGHNT, CDR2 YYREEE (reference sequence). CDR3 length: 16 residues. Trimming at V came to 7 bases and at J to 4 bases, leaving 13 bases not matched to a gene. Written as DNA, the CDR3 is TGTGCCAGCGAATGGGGCGGGAGCTTAAGCACCGGGGAGCTGTTTTTT. It is translated as CASEWGGSLSTGELFF.

This sequence joins TRBV7-9 and TRBJ1-1; 7 bases align to TRBD1. In germline, CDR1 is SEHNR, CDR2 FQNEAQ (reference sequence). There are 14 residues in the CDR3. V lost 2 bases to trimming and J lost 6 bases; unmatched junction nucleotides: 6. CDR3 loop: CASSLFDRAPEAFF. The CDR3 DNA reads as TGTGCCAGCAGCTTATTCGACAGGGCCCCTGAAGCTTTCTTT.

V and J are TRBV6-5 and TRBJ2-7; a weak D match, TRBD2 (7 bases). The CDR3 is made up of 15 amino acids. Germline V gene sequence: CDR1 MNHEY, CDR2 SVGAGI. The ends were cut back, 0 bases at V and 3 bases at J, with 12 bases in the middle. The CDR3 spells CASSYSTGLGYEQYF. Written as DNA, the CDR3 is TGTGCCAGCAGTTACTCGACAGGACTAGGCTACGAGCAGTACTTC.

The chain employs TRBV5-1 and TRBJ2-5, with 7 bases that match TRBD2. Germline CDR1 reads SGHRS; CDR2 reads YFSETQ. The V and J ends lost 1 base and 1 base, in that order; junction bases with no gene match: 7. This CDR3 is built from 16 residues. CDR3 in amino acids: CASSLFSSGGQETQYF. For the CDR3, the DNA is TGCGCCAGCAGCTTGTTTTCTTCGGGGGGCCAAGAGACCCAGTACTTC. The complete variable domain, with remaining parts taken from reference TRBV5-1 and TRBJ2-5, reads KAGVTQTPRYLIKTRGQQVTLSCSPISGHRSVSWYQQTPGQGLQFLFEYFSETQRNKGNFPGRFSGRQFSNSRSEMNVSTLELGDSALYLCASSLFSSGGQETQYFGPGTRLLVL.

This clone was counted a single time. This sequence joins TRBV6-5 and TRBJ2-7, with 8 bases lining up with TRBD1. Germline CDR1 MNHEY, CDR2 SVGAGI. The CDR3 spans 13 residues. Losses at the gene ends were 7 bases for V and 5 bases for J; bases not matched to a gene: 7. CDR3 in amino acids: CASTQGASNEQYF. In DNA form, the CDR3 reads TGTGCCAGCACCCAGGGGGCGTCTAACGAGCAGTACTTC.

V usage is TRBV29-1 and J usage is TRBJ2-7; TRBD1 matches 8 bases. This CDR3 region has 14 residues. CDR1 is SQVTM and CDR2 is ANQGSEA in the germline V gene. V was clipped by 6 bases and J by 1 base; unmatched bases: 8. The CDR3 loop is CSVTSRTGSYEQYF. The DNA of the CDR3 is TGCAGCGTCACTAGTCGGACAGGGTCCTACGAGCAGTACTTC.

V usage is TRBV7-3 and J usage is TRBJ2-6; D is undetermined. The CDR3 loop spans 16 amino acids. V lost 2 bases and J 0 bases, leaving 8 bases between the germline ends. Germline V gives CDR1 SGHTA, CDR2 FQGTGA. The CDR3 DNA reads TGTGCCAGCAGCTTAGATCCTATCTCTGGGGCCAACGTCCTGACTTTC. Translation gives CASSLDPISGANVLTF.

In its sample, this clone was seen once. The chain links TRBV28 to TRBJ1-1, with 7 bases lining up with TRBD1. This CDR3 region has 21 residues. Germline assignment: CDR1 MDHEN and CDR2 SYDVKM. Unmatched junction bases numbered 21, after V lost 2 bases and J lost 0 bases. CDR3 sequence: CASSLTSVIGTVPAMNTEAFF. In DNA, the CDR3 is TGTGCCAGCAGTTTAACATCCGTCATAGGGACAGTTCCGGCCATGAACACTGAAGCTTTCTTT.

The chain carries TRBV5-6 and TRBJ2-3; TRBD1 matches 9 bases. The ends lost 3 bases at V and 15 bases at J; junction bases unmatched: 8. The CDR3 loop spans 12 amino acids. Looked up from germline, CDR1 is SGHDT and CDR2 is YYEEEE. The CDR3 DNA sequence: TGTGCCAGCAGCTCCCGGGACAGGGTTTCATATTTT. It is translated as CASSSRDRVSYF.

This sequence joins TRBV7-8 and TRBJ2-7; TRBD2 agrees at 8 bases. With V trimmed by 4 bases and J by 1 base, 18 bases remained unmatched. Germline V gene lookup returns CDR1 SGHVS and CDR2 FQNEAQ. CDR3 size: 19 residues. The CDR3 DNA is TGTGCCAGCAGCTCCATTAGGGGGGCTCGGCGGGGGGATTCCTACGAGCAGTACTTC. This gives the protein CASSSIRGARRGDSYEQYF.

The chain joins TRBV5-5 to TRBJ1-5; D is possibly TRBD1 (5 bases). The V and J ends lost 2 bases and 5 bases respectively, with 11 bases between them. Germline V CDR1 and CDR2: SGHKS, YYEKEE (reference sequence). The CDR3 covers 14 residues. The CDR3 sequence is CASSLAGGDQPQHF. The DNA for the CDR3 is TGTGCCAGCAGCTTAGCGGGGGGGGATCAGCCCCAGCATTTT.

The V and J genes are TRBV5-1 and TRBJ2-1; 7 bases align to TRBD2. The V segment lost 4 bases and the J segment 7 bases; nucleotides outside the gene matches: 11. CDR1 and CDR2 (germline): SGHRS, YFSETQ. CDR3 length: 15 residues. The chain's CDR3 is CASSPSTWGGNEQFF. CDR3 sequence (DNA): TGCGCCAGCAGCCCATCGACGTGGGGGGGAAATGAGCAGTTCTTC. Full variable domain (remainder filled in from reference TRBV5-1 and TRBJ2-1): KAGVTQTPRYLIKTRGQQVTLSCSPISGHRSVSWYQQTPGQGLQFLFEYFSETQRNKGNFPGRFSGRQFSNSRSEMNVSTLELGDSALYLCASSPSTWGGNEQFFGPGTRLTVL.

The V call is TRBV9, the J call TRBJ2-1; 11 nucleotides match TRBD2. The length of the CDR3 is 16 residues. In germline, CDR1 is SGDLS, CDR2 YYNGEE. With V trimmed by 4 bases and J by 7 bases, 10 bases remained unmatched. The CDR3 nucleotides read TGTGCCAGCAGCTTCCGCACTAGCGGGAGTTTAAATGAGCAGTTCTTC. This encodes CASSFRTSGSLNEQFF.

The V call is TRBV10-3, the J call TRBJ1-1; 8 bases match TRBD1. There are 13 residues in the CDR3. Germline V gene sequence: CDR1 ENHRY, CDR2 SYGVKD. J lost 3 bases, V lost 10 bases, and 7 bases had no gene match. CDR3 nucleotide sequence: TGTGCCACAAGGACAGGGAGGGACACTGAAGCTTTCTTT. As protein: CATRTGRDTEAFF.

The chain has TRBV14 and TRBJ2-7; TRBD1 matches at 11 bases. V lost 5 bases to trimming and J lost 2 bases; unmatched junction nucleotides: 2. Germline CDR1 SGHDN, CDR2 FVKESK. The CDR3 totals 14 residues. The CDR3 region has the DNA TGTGCCAGCAGCTCGGGACAGGGGGCCTACGAGCAGTACTTC. The encoded protein is CASSSGQGAYEQYF.

The chain recombines TRBV6-5 with TRBJ2-5, with D possibly matching TRBD1 (6 bases). V gave up 0 bases and J gave up 7 bases, with 12 bases separating them. This CDR3 spans 14 amino acids. Germline values: CDR1 MNHEY, CDR2 SVGAGI. In DNA, the CDR3 is TGTGCCAGCAGTTACTCCCCGCGACAGGTGACCCAGTACTTC. Translation gives CASSYSPRQVTQYF.

The rearrangement links TRBV29-1 to TRBJ2-7, with 9 positions matching TRBD1. The V gene end was trimmed by 3 bases and the J gene end by 2 bases; junction bases not matched to a gene: 8. Germline CDR1 reads SQVTM; CDR2 reads ANQGSEA. CDR3 length: 15 amino acids. For the CDR3, the DNA is TGCAGCGTTGATCAGCCACAGGGGGCCACCTACGAGCAGTACTTC. Translating it yields CSVDQPQGATYEQYF.

The chain employs TRBV11-1 and TRBJ2-3; TRBD1 might be the D (5 bases). CDR3 length: 15 amino acids. Germline V gene lookup returns CDR1 SGHAT and CDR2 FQDESV (reference sequence). The V gene lost 5 bases and the J gene lost 4 bases, with 16 bases spanning the gap. CDR3 region: CASSGRQLKADTQYF. The CDR3 DNA sequence: TGTGCCAGCAGCGGGCGACAGTTGAAGGCAGATACGCAGTATTTT.

The chain has TRBV20-1 and TRBJ1-2; possible D gene TRBD1, 6 bases. The CDR3 has 11 amino acids. CDR1 DFQATT and CDR2 SNEGSKA come from the germline V gene (reference sequence). CDR3 sequence: CSRQANYGYTF. The CDR3 DNA sequence: TGCAGCAGACAGGCTAACTATGGCTACACCTTC.

This sequence joins TRBV7-6 and TRBJ2-2; 14 bases map to TRBD2. The J segment lost 6 bases and the V segment lost 4 bases, leaving 4 bases of the junction unmatched. There are 16 residues in the CDR3. The germline V gene has CDR1 SGHVS and CDR2 FNYEAQ. CDR3 protein: CASSSEGLAGAGELFF. CDR3 nucleotide sequence: TGTGCCAGCAGCTCCGAGGGACTAGCGGGAGCCGGGGAGCTGTTTTTT.

As DNA, the CDR3 is TGTGCCAGCAGTTTAGGAGGGGATAACTATGGCTACACCTTC. Amino acid sequence: CASSLGGDNYGYTF. The chain is built from TRBV28 and TRBJ1-2, with a tentative D call TRBD1 (5 bases). The germline V gene encodes CDR1 MDHEN and CDR2 SYDVKM. This CDR3 has 14 residues. Between the trimmed V and J ends, which lost 2 bases and 1 base, there was a span of 8 bases.

This clone was counted a single time. The chain carries TRBV5-4 and TRBJ2-1; TRBD2 agrees at 8 bases. V gave up 3 bases and J gave up 5 bases; unmatched junction bases: 10. The CDR3 contains 16 residues. Germline-derived CDR1 and CDR2 are SGHNT and YYREEE (reference sequence). The CDR3 region is CASSSPGLGANNEQFF. In DNA, the CDR3 is TGTGCCAGCAGCTCCCCGGGACTAGGTGCGAACAATGAGCAGTTCTTC.

This clone was detected a few times. The chain couples TRBV7-9 to TRBJ1-1; the D is unclear. This CDR3 has 13 amino acids. V was pared by 3 bases and J by 3 bases, with 8 bases between. CDR1 is SEHNR, CDR2 FQNEAQ, per germline (reference sequence). The CDR3 DNA reads TGTGCCAGCAGCTTCGTGAGGGACACTGAAGCTTTCTTT. Protein sequence: CASSFVRDTEAFF.

This clone was recorded a few times. The CDR3 is CASSIRSGGGANTEAFF. CDR3 bases: TGTGCCAGCAGCATCCGGTCGGGTGGAGGAGCGAACACTGAAGCTTTCTTT. V gene TRBV11-2 combines with J gene TRBJ1-1; no clear D gene. Germline V CDR1 and CDR2: SGHAT, FQNNGV. V was shortened by 5 bases and J by 1 base, with 20 bases between the two germline ends. This CDR3 contains 17 residues.

J is TRBJ2-7 and V is TRBV7-2; maybe TRBD1 (6 bases). CDR1 and CDR2 from the germline V gene are SGHTA and FQGNSA. This CDR3 is 14 amino acids long. V lost 5 bases to trimming and J lost 6 bases, with 17 bases between them. CDR3: CASSLRQDWGEQYF. For the CDR3, the DNA is TGTGCCAGCAGCCTAAGACAGGATTGGGGCGAGCAGTACTTC.

The J gene is TRBJ2-5, the V gene TRBV28; 9 bases map to TRBD2. Germline values: CDR1 MDHEN, CDR2 SYDVKM. There are 16 residues in the CDR3. V was pared by 5 bases and J by 2 bases, with 9 bases of the junction left unmatched. This CDR3 is CASSPDRAGGQETQYF. Written as DNA, the CDR3 is TGTGCCAGCAGTCCCGATCGGGCGGGAGGGCAAGAGACCCAGTACTTC. The whole variable domain, filled in from reference TRBV28 and TRBJ2-5, reads DVKVTQSSRYLVKRTGEKVFLECVQDMDHENMFWYRQDPGLGLRLIYFSYDVKMKEKGDIPEGYSVSREKKERFSLILESASTNQTSMYLCASSPDRAGGQETQYFGPGTRLLVL.